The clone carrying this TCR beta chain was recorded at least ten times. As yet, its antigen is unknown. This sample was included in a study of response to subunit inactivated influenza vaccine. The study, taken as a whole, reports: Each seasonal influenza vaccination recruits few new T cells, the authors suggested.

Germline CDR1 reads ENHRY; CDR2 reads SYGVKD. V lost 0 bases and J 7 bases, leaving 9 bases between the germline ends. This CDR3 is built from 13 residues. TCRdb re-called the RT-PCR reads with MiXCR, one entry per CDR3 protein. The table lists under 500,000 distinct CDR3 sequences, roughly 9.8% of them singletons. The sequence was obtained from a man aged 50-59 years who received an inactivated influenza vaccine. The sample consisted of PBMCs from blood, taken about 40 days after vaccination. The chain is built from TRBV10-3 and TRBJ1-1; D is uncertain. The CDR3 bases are TGTGCCATCAGTGAGTCTGGAGAATTTGAAGCTTTCTTT. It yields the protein CAISESGEFEAFF.